The present T cell receptor beta chain was sequenced within a study of blood T cell repertoires in COVID-19. Turning to the study itself: From T cells, B-cell-depleted T cells, or PBMCs came the material, which was cDNA or gDNA.

As processed by the authors: Amplification from reference gene primers served as the basis for estimated nucleated cell counts. Some clones are missing from TCRdb's copy, which holds only in-frame ones; the method was immunoSEQ multiplex PCR. D and trimming come from the DNA, and the V and J calls and clone size come from that table. The data show approximately 210,000 clones, over 75% seen once. The sample holds one count of this clone. The germline gives CDR1 LNHDA, CDR2 SQIVND (reference sequence). Trimming stripped 4 bases from V and 8 bases from J, with 15 bases between. The CDR3 contains 15 residues. Across under 25 US areas, participants ranged in age from 18 to 89 years. Cohort placement rested on clinical history that participants reported themselves.

The sample taken for sequencing was PBMCs or T cells enriched from blood (not recorded which). The genes are TRBV19 and TRBJ1-6; unclear D gene. The clonotype comes from a man aged 30-40 years with acute COVID-19. CDR3 sequence reads: CASSNPAPGHSPLHF. The CDR3 DNA reads as TGTGCCAGTAGTAACCCTGCGCCAGGCCATTCACCCCTCCACTTT.